This T cell receptor beta chain was captured by sequencing in a study of T cells in localized non-small cell lung cancer. Overall study results and limits: Because researchers sequenced only one region of the tumor, heterogeneity is still possible. Adjacent uninvolved lung had the highest clonality, suggesting focused antigen responses. Researchers found a median approximately 50 of the top 100 tumor clones in adjacent lung.

The germline V gene encodes CDR1 MNHGY and CDR2 SAAAGT. V lost 0 bases, J lost 3 bases, and 15 bases lay in between. CDR3 length: 16 amino acids. This clone was picked up a small number of times. As yet, its antigen is unknown. Data came from immunoSEQ multiplex PCR; TCRdb stores just in-frame clones and leaves some out. The table has 3,000 to 4,000 clones, 45% to 50% seen once. The sequencing here drew on lymph node tissue, taken before any cancer treatment. The V call is TRBV6-8, the J call TRBJ2-7, with D possibly called TRBD1 or TRBD2 (5 bases each). This TCR came from a woman aged 18 to 49 with stage I lung adenocarcinoma. CDR3 DNA sequence: TGTGCCAGCAGTTACTCTAACCTTGGGGGTGGCTACGAGCAGTACTTC. This translates into CASSYSNLGGGYEQYF.